A selection of T cell receptor beta chains follows, all from one sample in a study of cytomegalovirus exposure and HLA in healthy donors. Clones were sequenced by immunoSEQ multiplex PCR, and TCRdb holds only the in-frame ones, with some missing. The sample lists 170,000 or so clones, around 80% occurring once. The specimen sequenced was PBMCs. The receptors shown here come from a woman aged 60-75 years in good health and CMV-seropositive. CDR3s include the opening cysteine and the closing phenylalanine or tryptophan. The order of the fields is V gene, clone size, J gene, D gene, CDR3 DNA, CDR3 protein. The D gene is left open where the match is weak. Only some rows state a clone size, as once, few, many or a class for expanded clones.

V: TRBV15
size: NA
J: TRBJ1-4
D: NA
DNA: TGTGCCACCAGCAGAGATCCAGGGGCTAATGAAAAACTGTTTTTT
CDR3: CATSRDPGANEKLFF

V: TRBV28
size: NA
J: TRBJ2-1
D: TRBD2
DNA: TGTGCCAGCAGTGCCACTAGCGGGGGATACAATGAGCAGTTCTTC
CDR3: CASSATSGGYNEQFF

V: TRBV7-9
size: NA
J: TRBJ2-7
D: TRBD2
DNA: TGTGCCAGCAGCCCCCGACTAGCGGGACTCTCCTACGAGCAGTACTTC
CDR3: CASSPRLAGLSYEQYF

V: TRBV7-9
size: NA
J: TRBJ2-2
D: NA
DNA: TGTGCCAGCAGCCGGGAGTCCGGGGAGCTGTTTTTT
CDR3: CASSRESGELFF

V: TRBV7-2
size: once
J: TRBJ2-1
D: NA
DNA: TGTGCCAGCAGCTTTAGCGACCGGGGAGATGAGCAGTTCTTC
CDR3: CASSFSDRGDEQFF

V: TRBV6-1
size: NA
J: TRBJ2-3
D: TRBD2
DNA: TGTGCCAGCAGTGTCAGACTAGCGGGGGTGGGGGATACGCAGTATTTT
CDR3: CASSVRLAGVGDTQYF

V: TRBV5-1
size: NA
J: TRBJ2-7
D: NA
DNA: TGCGCCAGCAGCTCCGGGGACTACGAGCAGTACTTC
CDR3: CASSSGDYEQYF

V: TRBV21-1
size: NA
J: TRBJ2-3
D: NA
DNA: TGTGCCAGCACCCCTCGCCCGGGGACAGCAGATACGCAGTATTTT
CDR3: CASTPRPGTADTQYF

V: TRBV10-3
size: NA
J: TRBJ2-2
D: NA
DNA: TGTGCCATCAGCGTACAGGGTGGCGGCACCGGGGAGCTGTTTTTT
CDR3: CAISVQGGGTGELFF

V: TRBV4-2
size: NA
J: TRBJ2-2
D: NA
DNA: TGTGCCAGCAGCCAAGAATCAGTGGGGAGGCCCACGAACACCGGGGAGCTGTTTTTT
CDR3: CASSQESVGRPTNTGELFF

V: TRBV5-6
size: NA
J: TRBJ2-5
D: TRBD2
DNA: TGTGCCAGCCTTCAGTCATTAAGCGGGAGCGACCCTCATGAAGAGACCCAGTACTTC
CDR3: CASLQSLSGSDPHEETQYF

V: TRBV7-9
size: NA
J: TRBJ1-5
D: NA
DNA: TGTGCCAGCAGCCCCGGGAAAGGGAGACAGCCCCAGCATTTT
CDR3: CASSPGKGRQPQHF

V: TRBV4-1
size: NA
J: TRBJ1-1
D: TRBD1
DNA: TGCGCCAGCAGCCAAAGGGGACAGCAAACACTGATGAACACTGAAGCTTTCTTT
CDR3: CASSQRGQQTLMNTEAFF

V: TRBV7-3
size: NA
J: TRBJ2-7
D: NA
DNA: TGTGCCAGCAGTTCCGCTCCCTTCGGGGAGCAGTACTTC
CDR3: CASSSAPFGEQYF

V: TRBV7-9
size: few
J: TRBJ2-7
D: TRBD2
DNA: TGTGCCAGCAGCCCGGGTACTAGCGGGAGTAACGAGCAGTACTTC
CDR3: CASSPGTSGSNEQYF

V: TRBV28
size: NA
J: TRBJ2-7
D: NA
DNA: TGTGCCAGCAGTTTCTTCCAGGGCCTTACCTACGAGCAGTACTTC
CDR3: CASSFFQGLTYEQYF

V: TRBV7-8
size: once
J: TRBJ2-7
D: TRBD1
DNA: TGTGCCAGCAGCTTAGCGACAGGGGAAGCCTACGAGCAGTACTTC
CDR3: CASSLATGEAYEQYF

V: TRBV6-1
size: NA
J: TRBJ2-1
D: NA
DNA: TGTGCCAGCACCTCAGCGGGCTCCTACAATGAGCAGTTCTTC
CDR3: CASTSAGSYNEQFF

V: TRBV7-9
size: NA
J: TRBJ2-7
D: TRBD2
DNA: TGTGCCAGCAGCGGGCCCCGTCTAGCGGGAGTTTACGAGCAGTACTTC
CDR3: CASSGPRLAGVYEQYF

V: TRBV28
size: NA
J: TRBJ1-2
D: TRBD1
DNA: TGTGCCAGCAGAGAGACAGGGGTCGGAGGCTACACCTTC
CDR3: CASRETGVGGYTF

V: TRBV27
size: NA
J: TRBJ2-3
D: TRBD2
DNA: TGTGCCAGCAGTTTAAGGGCTAGCGGCCAAGGCACAGATACGCAGTATTTT
CDR3: CASSLRASGQGTDTQYF

V: TRBV27
size: NA
J: TRBJ1-1
D: TRBD1
DNA: TGTGCCAGCAGTTACGGACAGGGCACCACTGAAGCTTTCTTT
CDR3: CASSYGQGTTEAFF

V: TRBV2
size: NA
J: TRBJ2-7
D: NA
DNA: TGTGCCAGCAGTGATATACAGTCCCACGAGCAGTACTTC
CDR3: CASSDIQSHEQYF

V: TRBV14
size: NA
J: TRBJ2-7
D: NA
DNA: TGTGCCAGCAGCCAAGAAAGGGTCGGGGTCCCCCAGTACTTC
CDR3: CASSQERVGVPQYF

V: TRBV7-8
size: few
J: TRBJ2-7
D: TRBD1
DNA: TGTGCCAGCAGCCGACAGGGGCCCGGCGAGCAGTACTTC
CDR3: CASSRQGPGEQYF

V: TRBV7-3
size: NA
J: TRBJ2-7
D: NA
DNA: TGTGCCAGCAGCTTTGGGGGGTCTTACGAGCAGTACTTC
CDR3: CASSFGGSYEQYF

V: TRBV30
size: NA
J: TRBJ1-1
D: TRBD1
DNA: TGTGCCTGGAGCTTCCGGGACAGGTACCCGGTTGAAGCTTTCTTT
CDR3: CAWSFRDRYPVEAFF

V: TRBV7-7
size: NA
J: TRBJ2-6
D: TRBD1
DNA: TGTGCCAGCAGCTTAGGGACAGGGACTGGGGCCAACGTCCTGACTTTC
CDR3: CASSLGTGTGANVLTF

V: TRBV30
size: few
J: TRBJ1-1
D: NA
DNA: TGTGCCTGGAGTGGCAGGTGGGACACTGAAGCTTTCTTT
CDR3: CAWSGRWDTEAFF

V: TRBV5-6
size: NA
J: TRBJ2-2
D: NA
DNA: TGTGCCAGCAGCTTGGTGCGCCCCGGGGAGCTGTTTTTT
CDR3: CASSLVRPGELFF

V: TRBV28
size: NA
J: TRBJ2-7
D: TRBD2
DNA: TGTGCCAGCAGTTTATTGGGGGGGGTGTTGGACGAGCAGTACTTC
CDR3: CASSLLGGVLDEQYF

V: TRBV7-2
size: few
J: TRBJ1-4
D: NA
DNA: TGTGCCAGCAGCCCAGGAGAGGGTTATAATGAAAAACTGTTTTTT
CDR3: CASSPGEGYNEKLFF

V: TRBV19
size: few
J: TRBJ1-2
D: TRBD1
DNA: TGTGCCAGTAGTGAGGGGGCCTATGGCTACACCTTC
CDR3: CASSEGAYGYTF

V: TRBV5-4
size: once
J: TRBJ1-4
D: NA
DNA: TGTGCCAGCCGCCCCGGGATAGGAATAAATGAAAAACTGTTTTTT
CDR3: CASRPGIGINEKLFF

V: TRBV19
size: NA
J: TRBJ2-4
D: NA
DNA: TGTGCCAGTCGGGGAGGTGGGATAGACAAAAACATTCAGTACTTC
CDR3: CASRGGGIDKNIQYF

V: TRBV7-2
size: NA
J: TRBJ2-6
D: TRBD1
DNA: TGTGCCAGCAGCTTAGACGGCCTAGGACAGGGCTTTGGGGCCAACGTCCTGACTTTC
CDR3: CASSLDGLGQGFGANVLTF

V: TRBV7-8
size: NA
J: TRBJ2-7
D: NA
DNA: TGTGCCAGCAGCTTAGGCCCAGGATCCTACGAGCAGTACTTC
CDR3: CASSLGPGSYEQYF

V: TRBV18
size: NA
J: TRBJ2-7
D: TRBD1
DNA: TGTGCCAGCTCACCAGCACCGGGACAGGGGGCGATTGGGGCTTTC
CDR3: CASSPAPGQGAIGAF

V: TRBV5-1
size: NA
J: TRBJ2-7
D: TRBD2
DNA: TGCGCCAGCGGACTAGCGGGAAGTTCATCCGAGCAGTACTTC
CDR3: CASGLAGSSSEQYF

V: TRBV7-3
size: few
J: TRBJ1-2
D: TRBD1
DNA: TGTGCCAGCAGCCCCGGACAGGGGGCGGCGGATGGCTACACCTTC
CDR3: CASSPGQGAADGYTF

V: TRBV27
size: few
J: TRBJ2-1
D: TRBD1
DNA: TGTGCCAGCAGTTCGGCTCGGACAGGGGGCGCCTACAATGAGCAGTTCTTC
CDR3: CASSSARTGGAYNEQFF

V: TRBV6-4
size: few
J: TRBJ1-2
D: NA
DNA: TGTGCCAGCAGTCGGGACTTCACTAACTATGGCTACACCTTC
CDR3: CASSRDFTNYGYTF

V: TRBV5-1
size: few
J: TRBJ2-7
D: TRBD1
DNA: TGCGCCAGCAGCTGGACAGGCCCCATGGGTGAGCAGTACTTC
CDR3: CASSWTGPMGEQYF

V: TRBV5-4
size: NA
J: TRBJ1-4
D: NA
DNA: TGTGCCAGCAGCTTGGCCGGGGTGGGTAGTGAAAAACTGTTTTTT
CDR3: CASSLAGVGSEKLFF

V: TRBV5-1
size: NA
J: TRBJ2-5
D: NA
DNA: TGCGCCAGCAGCTTGGAGGACGGGAAGACCCAGTACTTC
CDR3: CASSLEDGKTQYF

V: TRBV6-5
size: NA
J: TRBJ1-1
D: NA
DNA: TGTGCCAGCAGTAGGGGCGCTGAAGCTTTCTTT
CDR3: CASSRGAEAFF

V: TRBV6-5
size: NA
J: TRBJ2-1
D: NA
DNA: TGTGCCAGCAGTTACTCCGGGGGAGAGGGCTACAATGAGCAGTTCTTC
CDR3: CASSYSGGEGYNEQFF